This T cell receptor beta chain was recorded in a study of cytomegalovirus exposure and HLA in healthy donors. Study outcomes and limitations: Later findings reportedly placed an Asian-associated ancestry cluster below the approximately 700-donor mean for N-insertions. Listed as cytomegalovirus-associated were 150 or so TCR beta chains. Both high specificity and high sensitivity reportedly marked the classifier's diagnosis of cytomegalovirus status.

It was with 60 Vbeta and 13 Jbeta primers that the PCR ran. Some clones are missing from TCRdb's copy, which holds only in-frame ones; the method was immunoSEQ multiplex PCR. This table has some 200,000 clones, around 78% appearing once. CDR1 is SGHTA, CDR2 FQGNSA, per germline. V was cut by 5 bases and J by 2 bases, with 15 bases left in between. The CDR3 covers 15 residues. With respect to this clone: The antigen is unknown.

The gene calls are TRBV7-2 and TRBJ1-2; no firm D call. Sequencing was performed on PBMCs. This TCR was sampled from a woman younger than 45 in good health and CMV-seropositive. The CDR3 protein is CASSPRPDYNYGYTF. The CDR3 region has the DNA TGTGCCAGCAGCCCGCGTCCTGACTACAACTATGGCTACACCTTC.